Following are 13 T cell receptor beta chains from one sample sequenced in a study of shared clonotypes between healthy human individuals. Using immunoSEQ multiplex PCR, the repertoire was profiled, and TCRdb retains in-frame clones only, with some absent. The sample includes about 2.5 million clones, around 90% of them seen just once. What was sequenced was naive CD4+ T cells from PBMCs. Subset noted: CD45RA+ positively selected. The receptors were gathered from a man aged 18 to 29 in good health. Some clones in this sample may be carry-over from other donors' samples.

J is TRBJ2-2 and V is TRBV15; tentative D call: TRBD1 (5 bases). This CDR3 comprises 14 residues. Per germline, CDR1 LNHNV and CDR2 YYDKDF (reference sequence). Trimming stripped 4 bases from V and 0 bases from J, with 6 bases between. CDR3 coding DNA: TGTGCCACCAGCACGACAGCGAACACCGGGGAGCTGTTTTTT. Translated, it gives CATSTTANTGELFF.

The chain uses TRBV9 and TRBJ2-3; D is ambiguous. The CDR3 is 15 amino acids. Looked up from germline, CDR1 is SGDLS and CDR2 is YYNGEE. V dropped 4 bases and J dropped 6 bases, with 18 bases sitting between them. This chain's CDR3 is CASSPLGVIEDTQYF. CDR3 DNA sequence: TGTGCCAGCAGCCCCCTCGGAGTCATCGAGGATACGCAGTATTTT.

The CDR3 protein is CASSQLAGTRVNEQFF. The CDR3 DNA follows: TGCGCCAGCAGCCAACTAGCCGGGACTAGGGTCAATGAGCAGTTCTTC. The V and J genes are TRBV4-1 and TRBJ2-1; 8 bases match TRBD2. Germline lookup yields CDR1 MGHRA and CDR2 YSYEKL. The CDR3 runs 16 residues. The J segment lost 6 bases and the V segment lost 2 bases, leaving 9 bases of the junction unmatched.

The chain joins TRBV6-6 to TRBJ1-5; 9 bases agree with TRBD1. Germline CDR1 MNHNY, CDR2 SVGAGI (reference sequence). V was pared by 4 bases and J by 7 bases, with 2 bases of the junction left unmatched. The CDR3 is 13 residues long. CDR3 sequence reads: CASSSDRGQPQHF. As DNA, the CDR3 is TGTGCCAGCAGTTCGGACAGGGGACAGCCCCAGCATTTT.

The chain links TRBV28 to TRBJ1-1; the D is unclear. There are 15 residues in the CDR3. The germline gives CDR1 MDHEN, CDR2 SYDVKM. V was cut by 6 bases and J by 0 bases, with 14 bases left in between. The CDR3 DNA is TGTGCCAGCAGACGAAGGGAGTTTATGAACACTGAAGCTTTCTTT. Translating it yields CASRRREFMNTEAFF.

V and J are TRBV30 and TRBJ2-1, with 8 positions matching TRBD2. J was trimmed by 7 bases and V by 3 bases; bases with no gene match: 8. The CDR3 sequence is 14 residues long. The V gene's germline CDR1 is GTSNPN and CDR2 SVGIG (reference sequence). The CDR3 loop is CAWRFAGGRNEQFF. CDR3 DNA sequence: TGTGCCTGGAGGTTTGCGGGAGGTAGGAATGAGCAGTTCTTC.

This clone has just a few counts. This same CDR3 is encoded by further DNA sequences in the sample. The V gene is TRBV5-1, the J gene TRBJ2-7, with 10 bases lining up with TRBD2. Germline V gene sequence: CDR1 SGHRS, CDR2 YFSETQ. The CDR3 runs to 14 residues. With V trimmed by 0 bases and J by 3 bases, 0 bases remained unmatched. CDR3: CASSLASGSYEQYF. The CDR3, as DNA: TGCGCCAGCAGCTTGGCTAGCGGGAGCTACGAGCAGTACTTC.

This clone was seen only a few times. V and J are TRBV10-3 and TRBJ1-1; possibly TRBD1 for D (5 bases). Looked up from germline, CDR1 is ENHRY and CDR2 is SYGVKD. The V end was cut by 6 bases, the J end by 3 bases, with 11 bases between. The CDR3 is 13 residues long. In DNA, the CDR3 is TGTGCCATCAGCGTAGTAGGGGACACTGAAGCTTTCTTT. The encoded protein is CAISVVGDTEAFF.

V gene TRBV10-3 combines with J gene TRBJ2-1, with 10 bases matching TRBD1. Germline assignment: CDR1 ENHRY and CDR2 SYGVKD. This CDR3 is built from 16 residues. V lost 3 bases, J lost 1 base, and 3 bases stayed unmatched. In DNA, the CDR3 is TGTGCCATCAGTGACCGGGACAGGGGATCCTACAATGAGCAGTTCTTC. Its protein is CAISDRDRGSYNEQFF.

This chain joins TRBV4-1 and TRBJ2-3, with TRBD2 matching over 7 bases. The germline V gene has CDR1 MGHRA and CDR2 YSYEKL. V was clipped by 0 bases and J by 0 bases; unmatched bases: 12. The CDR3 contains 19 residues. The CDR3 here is CASSQDKKRASGSTDTQYF. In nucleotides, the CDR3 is TGCGCCAGCAGCCAAGATAAAAAGAGGGCTAGCGGTAGCACAGATACGCAGTATTTT.

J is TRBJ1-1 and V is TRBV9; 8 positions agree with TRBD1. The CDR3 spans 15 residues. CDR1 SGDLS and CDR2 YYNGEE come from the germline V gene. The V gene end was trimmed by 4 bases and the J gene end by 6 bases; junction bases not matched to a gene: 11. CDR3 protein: CASSPRTGNLPEAFF. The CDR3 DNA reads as TGTGCCAGCAGCCCCCGGACAGGGAATTTGCCTGAAGCTTTCTTT.

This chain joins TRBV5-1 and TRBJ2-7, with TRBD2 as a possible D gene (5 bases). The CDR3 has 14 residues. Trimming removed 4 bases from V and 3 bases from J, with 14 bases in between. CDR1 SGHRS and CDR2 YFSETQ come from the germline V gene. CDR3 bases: TGCGCCAGCAGCCCGTCATCTCGGGACTACGAGCAGTACTTC. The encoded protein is CASSPSSRDYEQYF.

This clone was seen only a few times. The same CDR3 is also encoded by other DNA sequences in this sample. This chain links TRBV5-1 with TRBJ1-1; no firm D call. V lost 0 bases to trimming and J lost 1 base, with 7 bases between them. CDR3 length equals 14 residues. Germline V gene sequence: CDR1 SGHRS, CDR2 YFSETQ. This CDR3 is CASSLGSGNTEAFF. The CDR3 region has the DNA TGCGCCAGCAGCTTGGGATCAGGGAACACTGAAGCTTTCTTT.